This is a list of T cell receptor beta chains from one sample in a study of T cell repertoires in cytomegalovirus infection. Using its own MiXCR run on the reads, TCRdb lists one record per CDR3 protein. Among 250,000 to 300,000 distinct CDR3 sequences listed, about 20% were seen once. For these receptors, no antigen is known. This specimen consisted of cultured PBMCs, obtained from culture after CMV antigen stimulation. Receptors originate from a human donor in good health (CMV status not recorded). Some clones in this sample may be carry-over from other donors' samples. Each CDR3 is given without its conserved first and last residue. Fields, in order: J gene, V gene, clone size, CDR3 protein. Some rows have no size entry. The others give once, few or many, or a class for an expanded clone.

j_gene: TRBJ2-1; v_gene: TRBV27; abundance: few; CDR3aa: ASSLLAGHNEQF
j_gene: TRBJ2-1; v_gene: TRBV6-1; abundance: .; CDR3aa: ASSERGEQF
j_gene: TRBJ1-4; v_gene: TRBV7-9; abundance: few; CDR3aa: ASSFPRGAQEKLF
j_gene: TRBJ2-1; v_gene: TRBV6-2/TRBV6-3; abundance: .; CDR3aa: ASSPGLAGTNEQF
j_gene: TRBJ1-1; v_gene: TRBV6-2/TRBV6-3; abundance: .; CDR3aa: ASSARQNTEAI
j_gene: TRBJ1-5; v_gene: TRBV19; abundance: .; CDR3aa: ASSRGVGTDYNQPQH
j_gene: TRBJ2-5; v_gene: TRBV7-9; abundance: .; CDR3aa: ASSLPARETQY
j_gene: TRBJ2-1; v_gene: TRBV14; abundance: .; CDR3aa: ASSQREPEQF
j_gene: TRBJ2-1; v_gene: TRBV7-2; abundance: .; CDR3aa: ASSLGAGGRNEQF
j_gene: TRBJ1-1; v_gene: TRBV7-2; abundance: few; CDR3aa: ASSPGHANTEAF
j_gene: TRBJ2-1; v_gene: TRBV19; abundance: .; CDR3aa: ASSTLGRDRTNNEQF
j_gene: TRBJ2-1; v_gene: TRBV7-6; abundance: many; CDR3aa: ASSLNRGEQF
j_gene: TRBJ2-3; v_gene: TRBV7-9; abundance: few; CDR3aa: ASNPAGTSGTDTQY
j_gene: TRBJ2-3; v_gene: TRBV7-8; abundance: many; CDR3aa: ASSFGQGEGDTQY
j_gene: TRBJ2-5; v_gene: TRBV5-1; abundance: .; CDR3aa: ASSSFAGSETQY
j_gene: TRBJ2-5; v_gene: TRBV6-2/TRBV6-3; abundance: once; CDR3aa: AVRASVTQY
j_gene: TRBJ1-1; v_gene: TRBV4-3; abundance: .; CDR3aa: ASSQEIGTGNTEAF
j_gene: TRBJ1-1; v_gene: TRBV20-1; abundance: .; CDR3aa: SATPQTNTEAF
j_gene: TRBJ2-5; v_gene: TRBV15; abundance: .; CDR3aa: ATSSRGQETQY
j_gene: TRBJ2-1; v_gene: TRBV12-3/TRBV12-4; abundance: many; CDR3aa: ASSLRRIYNEQF
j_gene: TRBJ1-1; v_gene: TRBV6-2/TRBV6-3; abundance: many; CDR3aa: ASRDSLPEAF
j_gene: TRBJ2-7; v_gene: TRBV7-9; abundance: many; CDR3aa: ASSLRTGLAHEQY
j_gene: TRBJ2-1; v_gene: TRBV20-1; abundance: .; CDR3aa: SARHHNEQF
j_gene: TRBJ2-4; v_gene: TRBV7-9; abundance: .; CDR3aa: ASSLALVAKNIQY
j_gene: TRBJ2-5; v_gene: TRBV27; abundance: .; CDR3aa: ASSPLAGGGGLETQY
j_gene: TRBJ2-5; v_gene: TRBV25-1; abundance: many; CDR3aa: ASSSSTRHWY
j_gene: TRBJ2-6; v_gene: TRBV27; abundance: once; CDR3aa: ASSQGTISGANVLT
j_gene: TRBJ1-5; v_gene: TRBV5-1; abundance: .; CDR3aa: ASSLGSGTPQPQH
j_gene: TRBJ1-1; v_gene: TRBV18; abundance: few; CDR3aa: ASSPPGGTEAF
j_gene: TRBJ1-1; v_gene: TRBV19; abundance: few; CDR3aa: ASSPKSYREGDTEAF
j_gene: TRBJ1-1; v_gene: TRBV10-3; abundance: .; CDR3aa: AISEWKALAAEAF
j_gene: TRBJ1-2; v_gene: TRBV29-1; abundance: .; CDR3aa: SVRQGRNNYGYT
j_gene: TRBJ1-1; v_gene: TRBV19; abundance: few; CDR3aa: ASTLFQGASTEAF
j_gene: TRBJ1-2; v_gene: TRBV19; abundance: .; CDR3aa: ASRQFQGYGYT
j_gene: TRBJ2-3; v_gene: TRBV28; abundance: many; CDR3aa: ASSLAGGGSSADTQY
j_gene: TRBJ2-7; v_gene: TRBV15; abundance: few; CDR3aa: ATSRDFQGSYEQY
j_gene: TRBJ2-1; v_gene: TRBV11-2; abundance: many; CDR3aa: ASHGQGVGPYNEQF
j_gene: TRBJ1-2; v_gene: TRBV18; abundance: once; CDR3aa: ASSPLPAPRANYGYT
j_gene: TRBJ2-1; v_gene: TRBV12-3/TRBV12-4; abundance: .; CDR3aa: ASSLVGLGDSGQF
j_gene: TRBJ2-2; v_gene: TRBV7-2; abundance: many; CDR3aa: ASSLAYQRELF
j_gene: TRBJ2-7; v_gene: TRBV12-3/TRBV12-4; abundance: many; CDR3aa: ASSPVPSEQY
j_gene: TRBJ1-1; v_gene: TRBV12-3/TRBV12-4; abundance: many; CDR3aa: ASTLDSPMNTEAF
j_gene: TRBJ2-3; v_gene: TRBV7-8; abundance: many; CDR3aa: ASSFSSDTDTQY
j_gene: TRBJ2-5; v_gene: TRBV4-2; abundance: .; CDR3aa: ASSQDGAGVSGETQY
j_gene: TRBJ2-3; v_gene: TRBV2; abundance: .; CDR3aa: ASSGLAGGQDTQY
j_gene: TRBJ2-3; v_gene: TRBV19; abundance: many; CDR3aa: ASSISSPNADTQY
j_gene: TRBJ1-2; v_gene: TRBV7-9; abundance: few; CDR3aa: ASSPGAANYGYT
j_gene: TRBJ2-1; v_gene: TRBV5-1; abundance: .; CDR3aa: ASSPGVGTQSDEQF
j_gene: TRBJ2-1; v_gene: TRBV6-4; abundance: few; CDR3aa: ASSDAGGTYNEQF
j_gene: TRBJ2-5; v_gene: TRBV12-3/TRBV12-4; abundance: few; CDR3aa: ASSLAPGSPGRETQY
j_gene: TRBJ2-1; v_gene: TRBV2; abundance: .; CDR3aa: ASLPGGLAGDEYNEQF
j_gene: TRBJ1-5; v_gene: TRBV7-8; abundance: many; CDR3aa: ASSLASGQVNQPQH
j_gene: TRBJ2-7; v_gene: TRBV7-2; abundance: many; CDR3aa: ASSFYQGPSYEQY